The clone carrying this TCR beta chain was found once. Its antigen is as yet unknown. These data originate in a study of cytomegalovirus exposure and HLA in healthy donors. Study findings and constraints: An analysis done earlier found most TCR beta V segments productive about 90% or about 30% of the time. For TCR beta chains, V- and J-gene trimming was later linked to a missense DCLRE1C variant.

Trimming took 4 bases from V and 3 from J; bases not matched to a gene: 3. CDR1 is SGDLS and CDR2 is YYNGEE in the germline V gene. The CDR3 length is 13 residues. Researchers ran the PCR with 60 Vbeta and 13 Jbeta primers. Produced via immunoSEQ multiplex PCR; TCRdb's table is partial and in-frame only. The sample carries approximately 160,000 clones, roughly 80% recorded once. The genes are TRBV9 and TRBJ1-1; the match to TRBD1 covers 7 bases. Sequenced material: PBMCs. This receptor was taken from a male donor in good health and CMV-seronegative. DNA of the CDR3: TGTGCCAGCAGCCTCGGGACAGACACTGAAGCTTTCTTT. It specifies CASSLGTDTEAFF.